This entry features one T cell receptor (beta chain) sequence. Profiling relied on immunoSEQ multiplex PCR, and the TCRdb table lists in-frame clones only, not all of them. In the table there are about 17,000 clones, about 88% of which are singletons. The data were obtained in a study of blood T cell repertoires in COVID-19. Study information: Sources were T cells, B-cell-depleted T cells, or PBMCs; the material itself was cDNA or gDNA.

V lost 3 bases and J lost 6; bases outside the gene matches: 4. Germline CDR1 SGHRS, CDR2 YFSETQ. This CDR3 contains 13 residues. This TCR was recovered from a man aged 55 to 69 with active COVID-19. The chain links TRBV5-1 to TRBJ2-7, with 9 bases fitting TRBD1. The specimen was peripheral blood. The CDR3 DNA follows: TGCGCCAGCAGCTGGGACAGGGACTCCGAGCAGTACTTC. This gives the protein CASSWDRDSEQYF. Using reference TRBV5-1 and TRBJ2-7 for the parts outside the CDR3, the full variable domain is KAGVTQTPRYLIKTRGQQVTLSCSPISGHRSVSWYQQTPGQGLQFLFEYFSETQRNKGNFPGRFSGRQFSNSRSEMNVSTLELGDSALYLCASSWDRDSEQYFGPGTRLTVT.